This T cell receptor (beta chain) is from a study of regulatory T cells in long-lasting Graves disease. Germline values: CDR1 KGHSH, CDR2 LQKENI. CDR3 length equals 12 residues. The germline V and J ends were trimmed by 1 base and 1 base, with 2 bases remaining between them. Described time point: newly diagnosed GD, antithyroid drugs for less than 3 months. Extracted PBMC RNA gave rise to the TCR library. Doctors identified Graves' disease using the American Thyroid Association guidelines. This clonotype came up many times. Its specificity is unknown. Arm-PCR of CDR3 regions and iRepertoire HTBI primers were the basis on which TCR beta libraries were built. One entry per CDR3 protein, called by TCRdb with MiXCR from the multiplex PCR reads. This repertoire shows approximately 230,000 distinct CDR3 sequences, 15% to 20% found once; its top ten account for approximately 20%. General study points: Public clonotype sharing was higher in persistent than newly diagnosed patients. Persistent Graves' patients had lower TCR diversity than newly diagnosed ones.

The receptor was derived from a female donor with Graves disease. Sequenced here: peripheral blood mononuclear cells (PBMCs), sampled at new diagnosis, from a patient treated with antithyroid drugs. The rearrangement links TRBV18 to TRBJ2-7; D is unclear. CDR3 in amino acids: CASSPRSYEQYF. CDR3 DNA: TGTGCCAGCTCACCACGGTCCTACGAGCAGTACTTC.